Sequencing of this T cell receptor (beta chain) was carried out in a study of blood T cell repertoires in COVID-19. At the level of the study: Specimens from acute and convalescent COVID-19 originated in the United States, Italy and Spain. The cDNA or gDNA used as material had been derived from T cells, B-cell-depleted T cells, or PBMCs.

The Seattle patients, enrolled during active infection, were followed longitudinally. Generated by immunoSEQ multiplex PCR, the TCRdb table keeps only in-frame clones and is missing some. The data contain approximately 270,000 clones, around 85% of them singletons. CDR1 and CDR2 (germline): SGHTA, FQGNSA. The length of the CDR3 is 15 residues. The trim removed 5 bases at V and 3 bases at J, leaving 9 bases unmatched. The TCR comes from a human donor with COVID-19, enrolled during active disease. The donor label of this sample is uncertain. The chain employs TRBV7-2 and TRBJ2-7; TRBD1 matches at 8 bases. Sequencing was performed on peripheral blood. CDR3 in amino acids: CASSPDRGPHYEQYF. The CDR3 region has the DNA TGTGCCAGCAGCCCAGACAGGGGCCCCCACTACGAGCAGTACTTC.